This note documents a single T cell receptor (beta chain) sequence. The antigen is not known. These data belong to a study of blood T cells in healthy people across ages. Study-level results: A strong correlation was found between TCR beta diversity and the percentage of naive T cells.

CDR1 is SGDLS and CDR2 is YYNGEE in the germline V gene. Trimming removed 0 bases from V and 4 bases from J, with 13 bases in between. The CDR3 loop spans 15 amino acids. A J-beta primer mix and a sample-barcoded 5' primer were used in a second PCR of about 6 to 12 cycles. MiXCR was run by TCRdb on the 5' RACE reads, yielding one entry per CDR3 protein. The sample contains about 510,000 distinct CDR3 sequences, 25% to 35% of which appear only once. A further study also used this sample, focusing on T cells of mothers and their children. That work contributes: Related mother-child pairs showed slightly higher but non-significant overlap than unrelated pairs.

Sequencing input: blood. This TCR was sampled from a boy aged 2 to 9 in good health. This chain links TRBV9 with TRBJ1-2, with a tentative D call TRBD1 (6 bases). The chain's CDR3 is CASSVEAGAIYGYTF. The CDR3, as DNA: TGTGCCAGCAGCGTAGAGGCAGGGGCGATCTATGGCTACACCTTC.